In its sample, the clone carrying this TCR beta chain was seen a few times. What it binds is unknown. The sample originates from a study of beta chain features in type 1 diabetes. Looking at the study overall: Across every sample, 85 million to 120 million sorted cells were examined in total.

A CD45RO/CCR7/CD25/CD127/CD95/CD27 panel sorted naive, central memory, regulatory and stem cell-like memory CD4+ cells. Germline V lookup: CDR1 MNHEY, CDR2 SMNVEV (reference sequence). Trimming cost V 8 bases and J 5 bases, with 10 bases left between them. This CDR3 is 13 amino acids long. Sequenced material consisted of expressed TCRB transcripts (all of the isolated RNA was reverse transcribed). TCRdb's table, derived via immunoSEQ multiplex PCR, lists solely in-frame clones and lacks some. There are hundreds of thousands of clones in the sample; over 12% occur only once, and approximately 0.042% lies in the top ten. Study observations and caveats: The study found moderately but significantly shorter TCRB CDR3s in all four CD4+ subsets of Type 1 diabetes patients.

The sequencing sample was made of naive CD4+ T cells from blood. This chain connects TRBV27 to TRBJ1-6, with D maybe TRBD1 (5 bases). The receptor's source is a man aged 18 to 30 with type 1 diabetes. The CDR3 DNA is TGTGCCAGCTTGCAGGACAATAATTCACCCCTCCACTTT. It translates to CASLQDNNSPLHF.